The sequence of this T cell receptor beta chain was determined in a study of T-cell reconstitution after alpha-beta-depleted transplantation in children. Preparation of the TCRbeta library was carried out with unique molecular identifiers. TCRdb used MiXCR to reprocess the PCR reads, holding one entry per CDR3 protein. This table holds a few hundred thousand distinct CDR3 sequences, roughly 10% found once. This clonotype was picked up many times. The CDR3 sequence is 13 residues long. CDR1 is LGHDT and CDR2 is YNNKEL in the germline V gene (reference sequence). V shed 4 bases and J 3 bases; nucleotides not matched to a gene: 3.

V and J are TRBV3-1 and TRBJ2-7; 7 bases match TRBD1. The sequencing used PBMCs from the stem cell graft donor, collected from the stem cell graft. This TCR was recovered from a human donor who donated a stem cell graft to a child with acute lymphoblastic leukemia. CDR3 coding DNA: TGTGCCAGCAGCCGGAACAGGGGCTACGAGCAGTACTTC. Its protein is CASSRNRGYEQYF.